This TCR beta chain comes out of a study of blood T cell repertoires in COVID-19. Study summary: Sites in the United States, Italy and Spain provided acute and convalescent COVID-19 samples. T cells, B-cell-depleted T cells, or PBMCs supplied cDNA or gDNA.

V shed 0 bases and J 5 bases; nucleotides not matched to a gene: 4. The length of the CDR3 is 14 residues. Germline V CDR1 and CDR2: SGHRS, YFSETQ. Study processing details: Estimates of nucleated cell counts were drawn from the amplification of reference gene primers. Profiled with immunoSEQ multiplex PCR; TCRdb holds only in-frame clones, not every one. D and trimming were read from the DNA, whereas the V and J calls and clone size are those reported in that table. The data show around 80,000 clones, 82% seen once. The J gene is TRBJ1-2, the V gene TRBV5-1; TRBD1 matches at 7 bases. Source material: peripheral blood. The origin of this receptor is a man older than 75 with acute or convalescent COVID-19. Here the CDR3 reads CASSLGQGPYGYTF. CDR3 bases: TGCGCCAGCAGCTTGGGACAGGGACCATATGGCTACACCTTC. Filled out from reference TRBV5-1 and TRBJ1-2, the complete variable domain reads KAGVTQTPRYLIKTRGQQVTLSCSPISGHRSVSWYQQTPGQGLQFLFEYFSETQRNKGNFPGRFSGRQFSNSRSEMNVSTLELGDSALYLCASSLGQGPYGYTFGSGTRLTVV.